The 28 T cell receptor beta chains in this list originate from one sample, sequenced in a study of blood T cell repertoires in COVID-19. Data came from immunoSEQ multiplex PCR; TCRdb stores just in-frame clones and leaves some out. The sample lists about 300,000 clones, roughly 80% occurring once. The material sequenced was peripheral blood. The receptor set was obtained from a human donor with COVID-19, enrolled during active disease. The donor label of this sample is uncertain.

The chain combines TRBV7-2 with TRBJ1-6, with D perhaps matching TRBD1 (6 bases). This CDR3 is built from 14 residues. CDR1 is SGHTA and CDR2 is FQGNSA in the germline V gene. V lost 7 bases and J lost 10, with 17 bases in between. CDR3 loop: CASTWGRGDSPLHF. CDR3 bases: TGTGCCAGCACCTGGGGCAGGGGAGACTCACCCCTCCACTTT.

J is TRBJ2-1 and V is TRBV10-2, with TRBD2 identical over 9 bases. Trimming removed 3 bases from V and 10 bases from J; junction bases left unmatched: 10. The CDR3 contains 15 residues. In germline, CDR1 is WSHSY, CDR2 SAAADI. For the CDR3, the DNA is TGCGCCAGCAGTGATGGCGGGAGGGCACGAGGCGAGCAGTTCTTC. Protein product: CASSDGGRARGEQFF.

In this sample, this clone turned up once. The V and J genes are TRBV2 and TRBJ1-2; a weak D match, TRBD1 (5 bases). Germline lookup yields CDR1 SNHLY and CDR2 FYNNEI. Trimming cost V 1 base and J 2 bases, with 17 bases left between them. There are 17 residues in the CDR3. The CDR3 loop reads CASSEGGGGAGNYGYTF. CDR3 coding DNA: TGTGCCAGCAGTGAAGGGGGAGGAGGGGCTGGAAACTATGGCTACACCTTC.

For this clone: The sample has other DNA sequences that encode this CDR3 too. This rearrangement joins TRBV18 to TRBJ2-7, with TRBD1 matching over 7 bases. This CDR3 comprises 14 residues. The V gene's germline CDR1 is KGHSH and CDR2 LQKENI. The V gene end was trimmed by 3 bases and the J gene end by 3 bases; junction bases not matched to a gene: 5. The CDR3 sequence is CASSPPGQYYEQYF. As DNA, the CDR3 is TGTGCCAGCTCACCGCCGGGACAGTACTACGAGCAGTACTTC.

This clone was seen a few times. This rearrangement joins TRBV19 to TRBJ1-6; D remains unclear. V was trimmed by 3 bases and J by 9 bases, leaving 15 bases between them. The germline gives CDR1 LNHDA, CDR2 SQIVND (reference sequence). CDR3 length: 15 amino acids. The CDR3 loop reads CASSISGLRSSPLHF. The CDR3 region has the DNA TGTGCCAGTAGTATTTCCGGCCTTCGGAGTTCACCCCTCCACTTT.

The CDR3 DNA reads TGTGCCAGCAGCTCTCCCGGGACAGCTTACAATGAGCAGTTCTTC. It is translated as CASSSPGTAYNEQFF. The J gene is TRBJ2-1, the V gene TRBV7-9; TRBD1 agrees at 7 bases. CDR1 and CDR2 from the germline V gene are SEHNR and FQNEAQ (reference sequence). Losses at the gene ends were 4 bases for V and 4 bases for J; bases not matched to a gene: 7. This CDR3 comprises 15 residues.

The chain links TRBV6-5 to TRBJ1-6; D perhaps matches TRBD1 (6 bases). V lost 8 bases to trimming and J lost 10 bases, with 15 bases between them. The CDR3 covers 13 residues. Germline V gene lookup returns CDR1 MNHEY and CDR2 SVGAGI. The CDR3 loop reads CASGTAGESPLHF. CDR3 DNA sequence: TGTGCCAGCGGTACAGCAGGGGAGTCACCCCTCCACTTT.

The chain combines TRBV9 with TRBJ2-3, with D uncertain. Germline V gene data show CDR1 as SGDLS and CDR2 as YYNGEE. The V end was cut by 4 bases, the J end by 4 bases, with 10 bases between. CDR3 length: 13 residues. This CDR3 is CASSPRVADTQYF. In DNA, the CDR3 is TGTGCCAGCAGCCCCCGAGTTGCAGATACGCAGTATTTT.

The rearrangement links TRBV10-3 to TRBJ1-1, with TRBD1 as a possible D gene (6 bases). The V gene lost 5 bases and the J gene lost 4 bases, with 8 bases spanning the gap. There are 12 residues in the CDR3. The germline CDR1 and CDR2 sequences are ENHRY and SYGVKD. CDR3 protein: CAISTGSTEAFF. The CDR3 bases are TGTGCCATCAGTACAGGGAGCACTGAAGCTTTCTTT.

V is TRBV5-1 and J is TRBJ2-1; 13 nucleotides agree with TRBD2. This CDR3 contains 16 residues. Germline CDR1 reads SGHRS; CDR2 reads YFSETQ. The J segment lost 8 bases and the V segment lost 0 bases, leaving 5 bases of the junction unmatched. CDR3 nucleotides: TGCGCCAGCAGCTTGGCTGGGACTAGCGGGATGGATGAGCAGTTCTTC. It translates to CASSLAGTSGMDEQFF.

The J gene is TRBJ1-2, the V gene TRBV11-2, with TRBD1 identical over 8 bases. With 5 bases clipped from V and 4 bases from J, the junction kept 6 bases outside the gene matches. The CDR3 extends over 14 amino acids. Germline values: CDR1 SGHAT, CDR2 FQNNGV. CDR3 nucleotides: TGTGCCAGCAGCCGCTCAGGGGGCCCCTATGGCTACACCTTC. Translation: CASSRSGGPYGYTF.

This sequence joins TRBV21-1 and TRBJ2-7; TRBD1, the table's D call, lacks a check against the DNA. TRBV21-1 is an annotated pseudogene. This CDR3 spans 16 amino acids. CDR3 loop: CASSKGAQRPGYEQYF. CDR3 nucleotide sequence: TGTGCCAGCAGCAAGGGGGCTCAGCGTCCAGGATACGAGCAGTACTTC.

This clone was seen a single time. The chain couples TRBV9 to TRBJ2-6, with a tentative D call TRBD1 (5 bases). CDR1 is SGDLS and CDR2 is YYNGEE in the germline V gene. Deletions cut 8 bases from V and 2 bases from J, with 8 bases between. The CDR3 covers 13 residues. The CDR3 nucleotides read TGTGCCAGTGCAGGGACTGGGGCCAACGTCCTGACTTTC. As protein: CASAGTGANVLTF.

The chain uses TRBV28 and TRBJ2-7, with 8 bases matching TRBD2. Per the germline V gene, CDR1 is MDHEN and CDR2 is SYDVKM. Trimming removed 6 bases from V and 0 bases from J; junction bases left unmatched: 7. The CDR3 is made up of 15 amino acids. CDR3 loop: CASRTLAVTSYEQYF. The CDR3 nucleotides read TGTGCCAGCAGAACACTAGCGGTGACCTCCTACGAGCAGTACTTC.

V is TRBV11-2 and J is TRBJ2-1; D is possibly TRBD1 (5 bases). This CDR3 contains 17 residues. The V end was cut by 3 bases, the J end by 2 bases, with 17 bases between. Germline assignment: CDR1 SGHAT and CDR2 FQNNGV. The DNA for the CDR3 is TGTGCCAGCAGCTTCGGTGGTTACAGGCCGGCCTACAATGAGCAGTTCTTC. Protein product: CASSFGGYRPAYNEQFF.

The chain is built from TRBV9 and TRBJ2-4; TRBD2 aligns across 8 bases. Germline CDR1 reads SGDLS; CDR2 reads YYNGEE. The CDR3 totals 16 residues. V shed 0 bases and J 3 bases; nucleotides not matched to a gene: 5. DNA for the CDR3: TGTGCCAGCAGCGTAGCGGCGGGGGGCGGCAAAAACATTCAGTACTTC. This gives the protein CASSVAAGGGKNIQYF.

This clone has at least ten counts. The genes are TRBV5-6 and TRBJ2-2; D is perhaps TRBD2 (6 bases). This CDR3 is 14 amino acids long. V lost 2 bases, J lost 5 bases, and 10 bases lay in between. Germline V gene lookup returns CDR1 SGHDT and CDR2 YYEEEE. For the CDR3, the DNA is TGTGCCAGCAGCTTTGGGACTCGGACCGGGGAGCTGTTTTTT. Residues: CASSFGTRTGELFF.

The gene calls are TRBV10-2 and TRBJ2-5; TRBD2 is a possible D gene (6 bases). This CDR3 is 14 amino acids long. Trimming left V 8 bases short and J 5 bases short, with 18 bases between. Germline CDR1 reads WSHSY; CDR2 reads SAAADI. The CDR3 DNA reads TGCGCCAGCTCCCGGGACTCAACTTCCGAGACCCAGTACTTC. The encoded protein is CASSRDSTSETQYF.

J is TRBJ2-1 and V is TRBV6-5; 8 nucleotides match TRBD2. The ends lost 8 bases at V and 7 bases at J; junction bases unmatched: 13. The CDR3 totals 15 residues. Per germline, CDR1 MNHEY and CDR2 SVGAGI. CDR3 sequence: CASRQPGLGTNEQFF. The CDR3 nucleotides read TGTGCCAGCCGTCAACCGGGACTAGGGACGAATGAGCAGTTCTTC.

V usage is TRBV11-2 and J usage is TRBJ2-7, with D possibly TRBD2 on 6 matching bases. The V end lost 1 base, the J end lost 1 base, and 8 bases lay between the germline ends. This CDR3 is built from 14 residues. CDR1 is SGHAT and CDR2 is FQNNGV in the germline V gene. CDR3 sequence (DNA): TGTGCCAGCAGCTTAGGCGCGGGATCCTACGAGCAGTACTTC. Its protein product is CASSLGAGSYEQYF.

This chain joins TRBV6-5 and TRBJ2-1, with 9 bases that match TRBD1. CDR1 is MNHEY and CDR2 is SVGAGI in the germline V gene. The CDR3 extends over 15 amino acids. V was clipped by 6 bases and J by 8 bases; unmatched bases: 11. Here the CDR3 DNA reads TGTGCCAGCAGCAACAGGCACAGGGGGCAGCATGAGCAGTTCTTC. Translating gives CASSNRHRGQHEQFF.

This clone is a singleton in its sample. The chain links TRBV9 to TRBJ2-1; 11 bases align to TRBD1. This CDR3 region has 14 residues. The ends lost 3 bases at V and 7 bases at J; junction bases unmatched: 3. Germline V gene data show CDR1 as SGDLS and CDR2 as YYNGEE. This CDR3 is CASSAGTGGNEQFF. In nucleotides, the CDR3 is TGTGCCAGCAGCGCCGGGACAGGGGGGAATGAGCAGTTCTTC.

The table lists this clone with a count of one. The chain joins TRBV6-5 to TRBJ2-5, with 9 bases aligning to TRBD2. This CDR3 has 13 residues. CDR1 is MNHEY, CDR2 SVGAGI, per germline. Unmatched junction bases numbered 7, after V lost 10 bases and J lost 4 bases. In DNA, the CDR3 is TGTGCCACCCGGCGGGAGGGCCGAGAGACCCAGTACTTC. The encoded protein is CATRREGRETQYF.

The gene calls are TRBV7-9 and TRBJ2-7; D perhaps matches TRBD2 (6 bases). This CDR3 region has 14 residues. Germline assignment: CDR1 SEHNR and CDR2 FQNEAQ (reference sequence). Trimming left V 5 bases short and J 2 bases short, with 13 bases between. CDR3 amino acids: CASSPSGDAYEQYF. The CDR3 DNA reads TGTGCCAGCAGCCCCTCGGGGGACGCCTACGAGCAGTACTTC.

The genes are TRBV2 and TRBJ1-5; D gene uncertain. V lost 4 bases to trimming and J lost 3 bases, with 7 bases between them. The germline CDR1 and CDR2 sequences are SNHLY and FYNNEI. The CDR3 sequence is 13 residues long. The CDR3 region is CASSGDHNQPQHF. The CDR3 coding sequence is TGTGCCAGCAGTGGAGATCACAATCAGCCCCAGCATTTT.

The chain combines TRBV19 with TRBJ1-1, with D perhaps TRBD1 (5 bases). Germline CDR1 LNHDA, CDR2 SQIVND (reference sequence). V lost 1 base, J lost 6 bases, and 12 bases lay in between. The CDR3 has 14 amino acids. Here the CDR3 DNA reads TGTGCCAGTAGTATAGGGGGGGTTGGCGCTGAAGCTTTCTTT. Its translation: CASSIGGVGAEAFF.

This clone was recorded once. Other DNA sequences in the same sample also yield this CDR3. This chain's CDR3 is CASSPGQLDTEAFF. CDR3 nucleotides: TGTGCCAGCTCACCGGGACAGCTGGACACTGAAGCTTTCTTT. The rearrangement joins TRBV18 to TRBJ1-1; the match to TRBD1 covers 7 bases. V lost 3 bases to trimming and J lost 3 bases; unmatched junction nucleotides: 4. Per germline, CDR1 KGHSH and CDR2 LQKENI. CDR3 length: 14 residues.

This chain uses TRBV5-1 with TRBJ2-7; possible D gene TRBD1, 6 bases. V was pared by 7 bases and J by 7 bases, with 24 bases between. This CDR3 spans 15 amino acids. CDR1 is SGHRS and CDR2 is YFSETQ in the germline V gene. The CDR3: CASGSPGLGANEQYF. The CDR3 DNA follows: TGCGCCAGCGGCTCCCCTGGACTGGGGGCGAATGAGCAGTACTTC. Full variable domain (outside the CDR3, taken from reference TRBV5-1 and TRBJ2-7): KAGVTQTPRYLIKTRGQQVTLSCSPISGHRSVSWYQQTPGQGLQFLFEYFSETQRNKGNFPGRFSGRQFSNSRSEMNVSTLELGDSALYLCASGSPGLGANEQYFGPGTRLTVT.